The 18 T cell receptor beta chains below all came from one sample that was sequenced in a study of blood T cell repertoires in COVID-19. This table comes from immunoSEQ multiplex PCR, and its TCRdb copy is limited to in-frame clones, with some not included. The data show tens of thousands of clones, about 89% seen once. The sample taken for sequencing was peripheral blood. The source of these receptors is a man aged 55 to 70 with COVID-19, enrolled during active disease.

The chain uses TRBV9 and TRBJ2-1; 7 nucleotides align to TRBD1. The CDR3 sequence is 17 residues long. Germline assignment: CDR1 SGDLS and CDR2 YYNGEE. V shed 0 bases, J shed 3 bases, and the junction held 9 bases outside the gene matches. CDR3 in amino acids: CASSVGQGSSFYNEQFF. CDR3 coding DNA: TGTGCCAGCAGCGTAGGACAGGGTTCCAGCTTCTACAATGAGCAGTTCTTC.

The rearrangement uses TRBV7-8 and TRBJ2-2; 9 nucleotides align to TRBD1. The CDR3 is made up of 16 amino acids. Germline values: CDR1 SGHVS, CDR2 FQNEAQ. Trimming cost V 3 bases and J 5 bases; bases outside gene matches: 7. As DNA, the CDR3 is TGTGCCAGCAGCTTTCCCCGGGACAGGGCGACCGGGGAGCTGTTTTTT. Translating gives CASSFPRDRATGELFF.

The chain recombines TRBV3-1 (or the pseudogene TRBV3-2) with TRBJ1-4, with no clear D. Trimming left V 4 bases short and J 7 bases short, with 13 bases between. Germline-derived CDR1 and CDR2 are LGHDT and YNNKEL (reference sequence). This CDR3 region has 14 residues. CDR3 sequence: CASSLLPGGEKLFF. The CDR3, as DNA: TGTGCCAGCAGCCTACTGCCGGGTGGTGAAAAACTGTTTTTT.

The chain combines TRBV27 with TRBJ1-2, with a tentative D call TRBD1 (5 bases). Germline V gene lookup returns CDR1 MNHEY and CDR2 SMNVEV (reference sequence). The CDR3 length is 16 residues. Trimming took 4 bases from V and 2 from J, leaving 17 bases between them. The DNA for the CDR3 is TGTGCCAGCAGTTCCCCCAGCCAGGGAAAAAACTATGGCTACACCTTC. It yields the protein CASSSPSQGKNYGYTF.

The gene calls are TRBV5-1 and TRBJ2-7; D may be TRBD1 (6 bases). The CDR3 is 15 amino acids. The V gene lost 6 bases and the J gene lost 4 bases, with 20 bases spanning the gap. The germline gives CDR1 SGHRS, CDR2 YFSETQ. The CDR3 bases are TGCGCCAGCACTTTGACAGGCGCAATTTATTACGAGCAGTACTTC. Residues: CASTLTGAIYYEQYF.

In DNA form, the CDR3 reads TGTGCCAGTAGTCAAAGGGGGTCGAATGAAAAACTGTTTTTT. Protein sequence: CASSQRGSNEKLFF. V usage is TRBV19 and J usage is TRBJ1-4; D might be TRBD1 (6 bases). V was clipped by 5 bases and J by 5 bases, with 12 bases between them. The CDR3 covers 14 residues. Germline assignment: CDR1 LNHDA and CDR2 SQIVND (reference sequence). The complete variable domain, with remaining parts taken from reference TRBV19 and TRBJ1-4, reads DGGITQSPKYLFRKEGQNVTLSCEQNLNHDAMYWYRQDPGQGLRLIYYSQIVNDFQKGDIAEGYSVSREKKESFPLTVTSAQKNPTAFYLCASSQRGSNEKLFFGSGTQLSVL.

The chain carries TRBV7-2 and TRBJ1-1, with D possibly being TRBD1 (5 bases). Between the trimmed V and J ends, which lost 2 bases and 4 bases, there was a span of 11 bases. Looked up from germline, CDR1 is SGHTA and CDR2 is FQGNSA. CDR3 length equals 14 residues. CDR3 in amino acids: CASSLQKGRTEAFF. The CDR3 coding sequence is TGTGCCAGCAGCTTACAGAAGGGGCGCACTGAAGCTTTCTTT.

The V gene is TRBV6-4, the J gene TRBJ1-5, with TRBD1 matching 9 bases. The germline gives CDR1 MRHNA, CDR2 SNTAGT. Germline trimming cut 5 bases from V and 7 bases from J; bases unmatched to any gene: 6. The CDR3 runs to 14 residues. CDR3 region: CASSPDRGGQPQHF. CDR3 coding DNA: TGTGCCAGCAGTCCCGACAGGGGGGGACAGCCCCAGCATTTT.

This clone has just one count. The chain has TRBV30 and TRBJ1-2, with TRBD1 as a possible D gene (5 bases). Germline CDR1 GTSNPN, CDR2 SVGIG (reference sequence). CDR3 size: 11 residues. The V end lost 3 bases, the J end lost 5 bases, and 7 bases lay between the germline ends. The CDR3 DNA reads TGTGCCTGGAGCCCAGGGTATGGCTACACCTTC. Residues: CAWSPGYGYTF.

The chain has TRBV15 and TRBJ2-3, with D possibly matching TRBD2 (6 bases). Germline V gene lookup returns CDR1 LNHNV and CDR2 YYDKDF (reference sequence). This CDR3 is 17 amino acids long. The ends were cut back, 1 base at V and 2 bases at J, with 16 bases in the middle. As DNA, the CDR3 is TGTGCCACCAGCAGAGTGGGAGCGGGTCATCCCACAGATACGCAGTATTTT. It encodes CATSRVGAGHPTDTQYF.

This chain joins TRBV5-1 and TRBJ1-5; TRBD1 matches at 10 bases. CDR1 SGHRS and CDR2 YFSETQ come from the germline V gene. Trimming took 3 bases from V and 4 from J; bases not matched to a gene: 4. This CDR3 has 15 amino acids. The CDR3, as DNA: TGCGCCAGCAGCTCCGAGGGACAGGGGAATCAGCCCCAGCATTTT. Protein: CASSSEGQGNQPQHF.

The J gene is TRBJ2-1, the V gene TRBV10-3, with D tentatively TRBD2 (6 bases). The germline V gene has CDR1 ENHRY and CDR2 SYGVKD. The length of the CDR3 is 13 residues. Trimming cost V 4 bases and J 8 bases, with 12 bases left between them. The CDR3 sequence is CAISVSGSHEQFF. The CDR3 DNA is TGTGCCATCAGTGTTTCCGGGAGCCATGAGCAGTTCTTC.

The chain has TRBV11-3 and TRBJ2-5, with 8 positions matching TRBD2. V was clipped by 4 bases and J by 5 bases; unmatched bases: 9. From germline, CDR1 is SGHNT and CDR2 YENEEA. This CDR3 is built from 15 residues. CDR3 DNA: TGTGCCAGCAGCTCCCCCCGGGGGGGAATGGAGACCCAGTACTTC. This gives the protein CASSSPRGGMETQYF.

The V and J genes are TRBV9 and TRBJ2-7; 9 nucleotides agree with TRBD2. With V trimmed by 0 bases and J by 0 bases, 13 bases remained unmatched. Germline loops: CDR1 SGDLS, CDR2 YYNGEE. The CDR3 spans 19 residues. The CDR3 bases are TGTGCCAGCAGCGTAGAGGCGGGAGGGTTAGCGGGGATCTCCTACGAGCAGTACTTC. Protein sequence: CASSVEAGGLAGISYEQYF.

This clone came up once. The chain links TRBV9 to TRBJ1-4; D is unresolved. V shed 0 bases and J shed 8 bases, with 14 bases lying between them. Germline lookup yields CDR1 SGDLS and CDR2 YYNGEE. The CDR3 sequence is 15 residues long. The DNA of the CDR3 is TGTGCCAGCAGCGTAGAGCGGGCCCGGTGGGAAAAACTGTTTTTT. Encoded protein: CASSVERARWEKLFF.

The chain carries TRBV11-3 and TRBJ1-2; D may be TRBD1 (5 bases). This CDR3 contains 14 residues. The germline V gene encodes CDR1 SGHNT and CDR2 YENEEA. V was trimmed by 1 base and J by 6 bases, leaving 12 bases between them. This chain's CDR3 is CASSLVRGEDGYTF. For the CDR3, the DNA is TGTGCCAGCAGCTTAGTTCGGGGGGAGGATGGCTACACCTTC.

The genes are TRBV7-9 and TRBJ1-5; TRBD1 agrees at 10 bases. CDR3 length equals 16 residues. Trimming cost V 4 bases and J 7 bases; bases outside gene matches: 10. Germline CDR1 SEHNR, CDR2 FQNEAQ (reference sequence). CDR3 region: CASSSSGGQGNQPQHF. In DNA form, the CDR3 reads TGTGCCAGCAGCTCGAGTGGGGGACAGGGGAACCAGCCCCAGCATTTT.

The chain couples TRBV7-2 to TRBJ2-7; TRBD2 aligns across 11 bases. In germline, CDR1 is SGHTA, CDR2 FQGNSA. J was trimmed by 6 bases and V by 3 bases; bases with no gene match: 7. The CDR3 runs 15 residues. The CDR3 is CASSFLAGGPGEQYF. DNA for the CDR3: TGTGCCAGCAGCTTTTTAGCGGGAGGGCCCGGCGAGCAGTACTTC.